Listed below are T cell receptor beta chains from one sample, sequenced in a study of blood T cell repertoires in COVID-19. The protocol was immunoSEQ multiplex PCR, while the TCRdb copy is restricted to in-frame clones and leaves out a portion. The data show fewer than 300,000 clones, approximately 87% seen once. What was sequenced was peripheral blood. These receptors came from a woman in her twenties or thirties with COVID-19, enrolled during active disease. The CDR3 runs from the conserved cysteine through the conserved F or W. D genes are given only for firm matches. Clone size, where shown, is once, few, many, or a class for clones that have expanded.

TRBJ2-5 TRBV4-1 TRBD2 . TGCGCCAGCAGCCAAAGGGAGAGCGGGGGGGAAGAGACCCAGTACTTC CASSQRESGGEETQYF
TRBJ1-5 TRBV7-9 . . TGTGCCAGCAGCCCAGGGACTAAATGGCCCCAGCATTTT CASSPGTKWPQHF
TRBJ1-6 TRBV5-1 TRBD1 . TGCGCCAGCAGTTTCGAGGACAGGTGGAATTCACCCCTCCACTTT CASSFEDRWNSPLHF
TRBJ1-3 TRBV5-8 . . TGTGCCAGCAGGCCCCCGGGGGTGCCTACCTCTGGAAACACCATATATTTT CASRPPGVPTSGNTIYF
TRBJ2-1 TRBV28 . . TGTGCCAGCAGTTTAGGGCTAGGACTCTATGAGCAGTTCTTC CASSLGLGLYEQFF
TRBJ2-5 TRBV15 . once TGTGCCACCAGCAGAGGCCGGAGGGGGGAGGGGACCCAGTACTTC CATSRGRRGEGTQYF
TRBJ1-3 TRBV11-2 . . TGTGCCAGCAGCTTAGCCCGGTACTCTGGAAACACCATATATTTT CASSLARYSGNTIYF
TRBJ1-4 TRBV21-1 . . TGTGCCAGCAGCAAACCCGGAGGGGCCCAGACCAAAAAACTGTTTTTT CASSKPGGAQTKKLFF
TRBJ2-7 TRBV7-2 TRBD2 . TGTGCCAGCAGCTTAGCGGCGGGGGACTACGAGCAGTACTTC CASSLAAGDYEQYF
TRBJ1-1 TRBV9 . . TGTGCCAGCAGCGTAGTCGCAGGGAACACTGAAGCTTTCTTT CASSVVAGNTEAFF
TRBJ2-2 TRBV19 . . TGTGCCAGTAATGACAGGGGACTAAACACCGGGGAGCTGTTTTTT CASNDRGLNTGELFF
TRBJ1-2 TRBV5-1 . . TGCGCCAGCAGCCCCGGGACAACATCGGCTATCACCTTC CASSPGTTSAITF
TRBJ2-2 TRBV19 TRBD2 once TGTGCCAGTAGACGTCGGGGTAGCGGGTACACCGGGGAGCTGTTTTTT CASRRRGSGYTGELFF
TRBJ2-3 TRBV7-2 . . TGTGCCAGCAACTCCCTGTGGGCAGGGGCAGATACGCAGTATTTT CASNSLWAGADTQYF
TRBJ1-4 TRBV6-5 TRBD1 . TGTGCCAGCAGTTATGAGGGGGCGAGTTTTGAAAAACTGTTTTTT CASSYEGASFEKLFF
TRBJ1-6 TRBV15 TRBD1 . TGTGCCACCAGTACCGGGACAGTGAATTCACCCCTCCACTTT CATSTGTVNSPLHF
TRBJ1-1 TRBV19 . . TGTGCCAGTAGTTGGGAGACGCATGAGAACACTGAAGCTTTCTTT CASSWETHENTEAFF
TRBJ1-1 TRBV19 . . TGTGCCAGTAGTATGGGCAGTCCAGGAGAAGCTTTCTTT CASSMGSPGEAFF
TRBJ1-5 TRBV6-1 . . TGTGCCAGCGAGACAGGCCGAAATGGTCAGCCCCAGCATTTT CASETGRNGQPQHF
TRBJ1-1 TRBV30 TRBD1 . TGTGCCTGGAGACGGGACAGCCTCCTGAACACTGAAGCTTTCTTT CAWRRDSLLNTEAFF
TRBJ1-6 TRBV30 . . TGTGCCTGGACCAGATGGGAGTCACCCCTCCACTTT CAWTRWESPLHF
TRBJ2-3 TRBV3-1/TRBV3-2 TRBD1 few TGTGCCAGCAGCCAGACAGGGATTAGCACAGATACGCAGTATTTT CASSQTGISTDTQYF
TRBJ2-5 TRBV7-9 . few TGTGCCAGCAGCCCACCGACCGGAGATGTGACCCAGTACTTC CASSPPTGDVTQYF
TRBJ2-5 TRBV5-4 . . TGTGCCCAAGGTACGGGCCAAGAGACCCAGTACTTC CAQGTGQETQYF
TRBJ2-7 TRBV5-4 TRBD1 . TGTGCCAGCAGTTTCGACAGGGTGGGCTACGAGCAGTACTTC CASSFDRVGYEQYF
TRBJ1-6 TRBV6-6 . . TGTGCCAGCAGTTCCGGGATTGTTAATTCACCCCTCCACTTT CASSSGIVNSPLHF
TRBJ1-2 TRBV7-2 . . TGTGCCAGCAGCTTACAGGGCGGCTATGGCTACACCTTC CASSLQGGYGYTF
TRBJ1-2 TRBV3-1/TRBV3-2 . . TGTGCCAGCAGCCCCGGCCGGGGAATAGAGGGCTACACCTTC CASSPGRGIEGYTF
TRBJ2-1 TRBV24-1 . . TGTGCCACCAGTCTTGAGAGCTCCTACAATGAGCAGTTCTTC CATSLESSYNEQFF
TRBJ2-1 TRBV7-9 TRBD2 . TGTGCCAGCAGCTTAGAACTAGCGCCGACCTACAATGAGCAGTTCTTC CASSLELAPTYNEQFF
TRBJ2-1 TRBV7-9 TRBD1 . TGTGCCAGCAGCTTTTTTTCGGGACAGGGGATCGCTGAGCAGTTCTTC CASSFFSGQGIAEQFF
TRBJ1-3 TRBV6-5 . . TGTGCCAGCAGTTTGGACAGCTCTGGAAACACCATATATTTT CASSLDSSGNTIYF
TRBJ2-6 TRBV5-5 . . TGTGCCAGCAGCTTGTGGGAGGCTGGGGCCAACGTCCTGACTTTC CASSLWEAGANVLTF
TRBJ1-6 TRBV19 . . TGTGCCAGTAGTACGGGACCCCCTGGGGGGTCACCCCTCCACTTT CASSTGPPGGSPLHF
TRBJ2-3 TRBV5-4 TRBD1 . TGTGCCAGCAGCTTGGAGGGGGCCCCCACAGATACGCAGTATTTT CASSLEGAPTDTQYF
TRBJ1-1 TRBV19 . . TGTGCCAGTAGTCGGGGGAACACTGAAGCTTTCTTT CASSRGNTEAFF
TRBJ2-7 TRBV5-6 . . TGTGCCAGCAGCGGTCGGGAACACTACACCTACGAGCAGTACTTC CASSGREHYTYEQYF
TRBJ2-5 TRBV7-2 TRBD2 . TGTGCCAGCAGCTTCCGACTAGCGGGGGCCCTCCAAGAGACCCAGTACTTC CASSFRLAGALQETQYF
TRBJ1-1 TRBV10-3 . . TGTGCCATCAGTGATAATTCTCCTAAACCGGGAGAAGCTTTCTTT CAISDNSPKPGEAFF
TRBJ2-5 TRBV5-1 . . TGCGCCAGCAGCTCTGGACAGAGTAACCTTCCGACCCAGTACTTC CASSSGQSNLPTQYF
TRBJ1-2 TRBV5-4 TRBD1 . TGTGCCAGCAGCTCCCAGGACAGGGCGGTGTATGGCTACACCTTC CASSSQDRAVYGYTF
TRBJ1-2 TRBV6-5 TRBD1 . TGTGCCAGCAGTTACTCCGGCGGGACAGGTTCAGGCTACACCTTC CASSYSGGTGSGYTF
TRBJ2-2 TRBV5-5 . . TGTGCCAGCAGGCTAACCGCGAACACCGGGGAGCTGTTTTTT CASRLTANTGELFF
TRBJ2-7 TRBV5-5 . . TGTGCCAGCAGCTTGGTGGCGGTCAGCTCCTACGAGCAGTACTTC CASSLVAVSSYEQYF
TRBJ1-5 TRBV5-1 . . TGCGCCAGCAGCTTGATGTCAGGCAATCAGCCCCAGCATTTT CASSLMSGNQPQHF
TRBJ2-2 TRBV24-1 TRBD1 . TGTGCCACCAGTGATCACAGGGGTTCATGGACCGGGGAGCTGTTTTTT CATSDHRGSWTGELFF
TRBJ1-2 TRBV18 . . TGTGCCAGCTCCACCCAGGGAGGAAATGGCTACACCTTC CASSTQGGNGYTF
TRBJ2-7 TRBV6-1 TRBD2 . TGTGCCAGCAGTGCCCTATGGGGGGGGTCCTCCTACGAGCAGTACTTC CASSALWGGSSYEQYF